This T cell receptor (beta chain) was found in a study of cytomegalovirus exposure and HLA in healthy donors. Looking at the study overall: The roughly 100 million unique TCR beta sequences, from about 180 million T cells, were found by an earlier analysis.

Primers for the PCR totalled 60 Vbeta and 13 Jbeta. TCRdb's copy holds only in-frame clones and misses some; the assay was immunoSEQ multiplex PCR. The data show 150,000 or so clones, more than 75% seen once. Of note for this clone: Its antigen remains unknown.

Trimming took 6 bases from V and 2 from J, leaving 12 bases between them. Looked up from germline, CDR1 is MNHNS and CDR2 is SASEGT. The CDR3 totals 14 residues. Study observations and caveats: Available immune exposure information covered CMV serostatus only. Per a prior analysis, the majority of TCR beta V segments were productive roughly 87% or roughly 30% of the time. A later analysis found that most CMV-associated TCR beta chains appeared HLA-restricted.

Material for sequencing was PBMCs. The source is a young man in good health and CMV-seropositive. This chain connects TRBV6-1 to TRBJ2-3; no reliable D call. The CDR3 region has the DNA TGTGCCAGCAGCGTAAAGATAGCCACAGATACGCAGTATTTT. Its translation is CASSVKIATDTQYF.